This T cell receptor (beta chain) emerged from a study of cytomegalovirus exposure and HLA in healthy donors. Points from the study as a whole: High sensitivity and specificity were reportedly achieved when the classifier diagnosed cytomegalovirus status. It was found in a later analysis that first-cohort TCR clusters tended to co-occur in the 100 to 150 validation repertoires.

The CDR3 runs to 15 residues. Germline CDR1 reads MGHDK; CDR2 reads SYGVNS. With 3 bases removed from V and 2 bases from J, the gap between germline ends came to 11 bases. As regards this clone: Its cognate antigen is unknown.

Clones were read by immunoSEQ multiplex PCR, and TCRdb kept only the in-frame ones, dropping some. The sample holds some 260,000 clones, roughly 87% seen once. This receptor was obtained from a man aged 18 to 29 in good health and CMV-seropositive. Input material: PBMCs. This chain uses TRBV25-1 with TRBJ2-1; D possibly corresponds to TRBD2 (6 bases). The DNA for the CDR3 is TGTGCCAGCAGTGATTCGGGCGGGGCCTACAATGAGCAGTTCTTC. Protein product: CASSDSGGAYNEQFF.